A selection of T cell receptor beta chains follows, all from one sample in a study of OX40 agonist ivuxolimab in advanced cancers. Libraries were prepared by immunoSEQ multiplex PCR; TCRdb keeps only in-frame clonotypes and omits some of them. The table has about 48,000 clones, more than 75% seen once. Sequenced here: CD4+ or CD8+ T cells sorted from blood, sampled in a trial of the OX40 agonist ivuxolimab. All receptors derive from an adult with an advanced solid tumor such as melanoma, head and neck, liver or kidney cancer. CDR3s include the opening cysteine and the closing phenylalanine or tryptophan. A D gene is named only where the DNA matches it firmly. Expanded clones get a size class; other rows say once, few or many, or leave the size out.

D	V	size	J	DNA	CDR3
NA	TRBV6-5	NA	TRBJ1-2	TGTGCCAGCTGGGGGTCTGTATATGGCTACACCTTC	CASWGSVYGYTF
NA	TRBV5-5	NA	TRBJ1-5	TGTGCCAGCAGCTTGGATCCCAGCAATCAGCCCCAGCATTTT	CASSLDPSNQPQHF
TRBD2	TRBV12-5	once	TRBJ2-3	TGTGCTAGTGCCTCAGGACTAGCGGGGGGCTCAGATACGCAGTATTTT	CASASGLAGGSDTQYF
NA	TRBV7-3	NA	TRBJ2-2	TGTGCCAGCAGCTTGAGGGTGTACACCGGGGAGCTGTTTTTT	CASSLRVYTGELFF
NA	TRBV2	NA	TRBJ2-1	TGTGCCAGCAGTGTATGGAATGAGCAGTTCTTC	CASSVWNEQFF
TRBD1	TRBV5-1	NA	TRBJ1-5	TGCGCCAGCAGACAGGGGGATGGTAGCAATCAGCCCCAGCATTTT	CASRQGDGSNQPQHF
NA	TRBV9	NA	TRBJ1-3	TGTGCCAGCAGCGTAGACGGGCTTGGAAACACCATATATTTT	CASSVDGLGNTIYF
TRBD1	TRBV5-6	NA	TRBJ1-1	TGTGCCAGCAGCTTGGAAACAGGGGGGTGGACTGAAGCTTTCTTT	CASSLETGGWTEAFF
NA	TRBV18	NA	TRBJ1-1	TGTGCCAGCTCACGCGGGGGGAACACTGAAGCTTTCTTT	CASSRGGNTEAFF
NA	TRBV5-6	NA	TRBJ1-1	TGTGCCAGCAGCCCTGGACCCGACAGGAACACTGAAGCTTTCTTT	CASSPGPDRNTEAFF
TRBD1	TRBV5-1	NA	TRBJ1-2	TGCGCCAGCAGCCTGGGGACAGGTCGTGGCTACACCTTC	CASSLGTGRGYTF
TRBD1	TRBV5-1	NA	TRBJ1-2	TGCGCCAGCAGCTTCAGGACAGGGGGTAATGGCTACACCTTC	CASSFRTGGNGYTF
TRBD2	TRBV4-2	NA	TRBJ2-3	TGTGCCAGCAGCCAAGATGACCGGGGGGGCCATTCAGATACGCAGTATTTT	CASSQDDRGGHSDTQYF
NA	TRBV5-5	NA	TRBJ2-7	TGTGCCAGCAGCTTGCAAGGCTACGAGCAGTACTTC	CASSLQGYEQYF
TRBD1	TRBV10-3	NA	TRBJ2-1	TGTGCCATTTCCCCCGGGACAGGGGGCTACAATGAGCAGTTCTTC	CAISPGTGGYNEQFF
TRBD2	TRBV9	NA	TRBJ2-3	TGTGCCAGCGGTGTAGAAGCGGGGGTCACAGATACGCAGTATTTT	CASGVEAGVTDTQYF
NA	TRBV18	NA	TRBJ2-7	TGTGCCAGCTCACTCGGATCCGGGACACCCTACGAGCAGTACTTC	CASSLGSGTPYEQYF
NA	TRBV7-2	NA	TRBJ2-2	TGTGCCAGCAGCTTAGAATCCAGGGGAGTGGCCGGGGAGCTGTTTTTT	CASSLESRGVAGELFF
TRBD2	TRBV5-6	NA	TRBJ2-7	TGTGCCAGCAGCTTGGCCGGGACTAGTCTGATCTACGAGCAGTACTTC	CASSLAGTSLIYEQYF
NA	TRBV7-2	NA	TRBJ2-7	TGTGCCAGCAGCTTAGGCATAGGGGACCACGAGCAGTACTTC	CASSLGIGDHEQYF
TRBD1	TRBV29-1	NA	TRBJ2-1	TGCAGCGTTGACCCTAGGGACAGGGGCCTTGACAATGAGCAGTTCTTC	CSVDPRDRGLDNEQFF
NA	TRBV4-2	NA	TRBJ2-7	TGTGCCAGCAGCCAAGGACATTCGGACAGCGCCTACGAGCAGTACTTC	CASSQGHSDSAYEQYF
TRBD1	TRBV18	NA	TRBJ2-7	TGTGCCAGCTCGCAGATAGAGGGACAGGAAGGTTACGAGCAGTACTTC	CASSQIEGQEGYEQYF
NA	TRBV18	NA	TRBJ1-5	TGTGCCAGCTCCCGAGGACAGAATAGCAATCAGCCCCAGCATTTT	CASSRGQNSNQPQHF